Sequencing of this TCR beta chain was carried out in a study of CD8+CD57+ T cells in acquired aplastic anemia. Germline CDR1 reads SEHNR; CDR2 reads FQNEAQ (reference sequence). Losses at the gene ends were 5 bases for V and 4 bases for J; bases not matched to a gene: 9. This CDR3 region has 15 residues. Genomic DNA, serving as template, underwent TCR beta VDJ and CDR3 profiling. One entry per CDR3 protein results from TCRdb running MiXCR on the reads. The sample gives roughly 290,000 distinct CDR3 sequences, roughly 59% of which show up once; 1% to 1.5% is in the top ten. The patients chosen for sequencing had shown expansion of CD8+CD57+ cells (detected by flow cytometry). This clonotype was observed at least ten times.

The clonotype was recovered from a human donor with aplastic anemia. The chain combines TRBV7-9 with TRBJ1-1; 8 nucleotides match TRBD1. The sample was sorted CD4+, CD8+, or CD8+CD57+ T cells (not recorded which) from PBMCs. CDR3 in amino acids: CASSLSSTGGTEAFF. CDR3 nucleotide sequence: TGTGCCAGCAGCCTGTCGTCTACAGGGGGCACTGAAGCTTTCTTT.